This paragraph reports one T cell receptor beta chain. The identical CDR3 is also encoded by other nucleotide sequences in the sample. This record comes from a study of immune evolution from preneoplasia to lung adenocarcinoma. The assay was immunoSEQ multiplex PCR, and TCRdb's table has in-frame clones only and misses some. The data contain some 9,000 clones, about 81% of them singletons. The CDR3 consists of 15 residues. Germline values: CDR1 SGHNT, CDR2 YYREEE (reference sequence). V lost 0 bases and J lost 4; bases outside the gene matches: 0. Sequenced input: FFPE lung adenocarcinoma in situ tissue. The origin of this receptor is a person aged 70 to 85 with lung adenocarcinoma. This chain links TRBV5-4 with TRBJ2-5; 13 bases map to TRBD2. The CDR3, as DNA: TGTGCCAGCAGCTTGGGACTAGCGGGAGGAGAGACCCAGTACTTC. It specifies CASSLGLAGGETQYF.